This record looks at one T cell receptor beta chain sequence and its context. Its antigen is not known. This sample is part of a study of blood T cells in healthy people across ages. A J-beta primer mix and a sample-barcoded 5' primer were used in a second PCR of roughly 7 to 12 cycles. One entry per CDR3 protein results from TCRdb running MiXCR on the 5' RACE reads. This table holds around 790,000 distinct CDR3 sequences, around 42% found once. General observations from the study: Compared with aged donors, long-lived donors showed fewer expanded clones, suggesting selection.

Germline V gives CDR1 DFQATT, CDR2 SNEGSKA (reference sequence). There are 15 residues in the CDR3. V was shortened by 2 bases and J by 5 bases, with 19 bases between the two germline ends. Donation came from healthy Caucasian individuals in Russia who were aged about 6 to 100. Collection of 9.5 to 10 milliliters of peripheral blood was performed for each donor. The chain couples TRBV20-1 to TRBJ2-7, with D uncertain. Sequenced material: blood. This clonotype was sampled from a man aged 60 to 75 in good health. This CDR3 reads CSARRLGDIGHEQYF. In DNA, the CDR3 is TGCAGTGCTAGAAGGCTTGGGGATATCGGGCACGAGCAGTACTTC.